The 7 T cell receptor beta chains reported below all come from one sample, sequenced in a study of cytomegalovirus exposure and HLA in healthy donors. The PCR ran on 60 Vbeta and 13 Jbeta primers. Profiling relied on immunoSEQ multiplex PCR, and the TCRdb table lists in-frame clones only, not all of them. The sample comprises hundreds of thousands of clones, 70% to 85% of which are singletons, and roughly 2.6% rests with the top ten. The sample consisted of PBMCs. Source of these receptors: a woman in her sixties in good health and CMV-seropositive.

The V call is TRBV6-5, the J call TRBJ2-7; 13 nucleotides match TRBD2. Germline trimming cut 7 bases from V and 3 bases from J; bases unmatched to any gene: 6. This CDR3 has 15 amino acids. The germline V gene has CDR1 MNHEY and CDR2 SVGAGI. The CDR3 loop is CASTAGLAGIYEQYF. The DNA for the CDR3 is TGTGCCAGCACTGCGGGACTAGCGGGAATCTACGAGCAGTACTTC.

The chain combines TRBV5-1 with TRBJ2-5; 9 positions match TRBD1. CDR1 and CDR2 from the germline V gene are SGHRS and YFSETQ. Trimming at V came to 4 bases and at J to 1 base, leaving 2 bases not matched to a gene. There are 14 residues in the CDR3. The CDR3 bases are TGCGCCAGCAGCAGGGGACAGGGCCAAGAGACCCAGTACTTC. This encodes CASSRGQGQETQYF. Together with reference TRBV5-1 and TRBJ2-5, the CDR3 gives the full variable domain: KAGVTQTPRYLIKTRGQQVTLSCSPISGHRSVSWYQQTPGQGLQFLFEYFSETQRNKGNFPGRFSGRQFSNSRSEMNVSTLELGDSALYLCASSRGQGQETQYFGPGTRLLVL.

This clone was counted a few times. The CDR3 region has the DNA TGTGCCAGCAGCTTTGGTAGCGGGGGCCAAGAGACCCAGTACTTC. Its protein product is CASSFGSGGQETQYF. J is TRBJ2-5 and V is TRBV7-7, with 9 bases identical to TRBD2. The V and J ends lost 3 bases and 1 base, in that order; junction bases with no gene match: 3. The CDR3 is 15 amino acids. Germline V lookup: CDR1 SSHAT, CDR2 FNYEAQ (reference sequence).

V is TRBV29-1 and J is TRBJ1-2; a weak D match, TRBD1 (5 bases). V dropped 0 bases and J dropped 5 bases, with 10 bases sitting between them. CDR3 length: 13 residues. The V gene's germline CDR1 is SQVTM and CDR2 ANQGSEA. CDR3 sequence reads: CSVEDQGGYGYTF. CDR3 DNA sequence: TGCAGCGTTGAAGATCAGGGAGGGTATGGCTACACCTTC.

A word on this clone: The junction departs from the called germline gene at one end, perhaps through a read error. CDR3 bases: TGTGCCTGCAGTGAACTGGGACAGAACACTGAAGCTTTCTTT. Its protein is CACSELGQNTEAFF. V usage is TRBV25-1 and J usage is TRBJ1-1; maybe TRBD1 (6 bases). CDR3 length: 14 amino acids. In germline, CDR1 is MGHDK, CDR2 SYGVNS. Together with reference TRBV25-1 and TRBJ1-1, the CDR3 gives the full variable domain: EADIYQTPRYLVIGTGKKITLECSQTMGHDKMYWYQQDPGMELHLIHYSYGVNSTEKGDLSSESTVSRIRTEHFPLTLESARPSHTSQYLCACSELGQNTEAFFGQGTRLTVV.

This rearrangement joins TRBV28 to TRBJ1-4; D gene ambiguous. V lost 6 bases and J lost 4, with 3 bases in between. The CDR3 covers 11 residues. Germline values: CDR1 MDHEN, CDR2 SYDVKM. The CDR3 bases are TGTGCCAGCAGCTATAATGAAAAACTGTTTTTT. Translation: CASSYNEKLFF.

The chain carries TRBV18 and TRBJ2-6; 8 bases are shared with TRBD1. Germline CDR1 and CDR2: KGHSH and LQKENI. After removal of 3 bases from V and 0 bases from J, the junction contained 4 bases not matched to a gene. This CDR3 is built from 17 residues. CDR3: CASSPGQGSSGANVLTF. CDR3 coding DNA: TGTGCCAGCTCACCTGGACAGGGAAGCTCTGGGGCCAACGTCCTGACTTTC.